Below are 19 T cell receptor beta chains sequenced from a single sample in a study of blood T cell repertoires in COVID-19. Some clones are missing from TCRdb's copy, which holds only in-frame ones; the method was immunoSEQ multiplex PCR. The data contain more than 200,000 clones, approximately 83% of them singletons. Sample: peripheral blood. Source of these receptors: a woman in her forties with active or convalescent COVID-19.

This chain connects TRBV12-5 to TRBJ1-5, with D possibly being TRBD1 (6 bases). V dropped 6 bases and J dropped 3 bases, with 12 bases sitting between them. Germline CDR1 LGHNT, CDR2 FRNRAP. The CDR3 totals 14 residues. CDR3 loop: CASGKYRANQPQHF. As DNA, the CDR3 is TGTGCTAGTGGAAAATACAGGGCCAATCAGCCCCAGCATTTT.

This chain links TRBV7-2 with TRBJ2-1, with D possibly matching TRBD2 (6 bases). This CDR3 is built from 16 residues. V lost 4 bases, J lost 4 bases, and 17 bases lay in between. Germline assignment: CDR1 SGHTA and CDR2 FQGNSA. The CDR3 region has the DNA TGTGCCAGCAGCTACGGGGGTCCGGGGCGGTACAATGAGCAGTTCTTC. It translates to CASSYGGPGRYNEQFF.

CDR3 sequence: CASRPTGYQSNYGYTF. In DNA, the CDR3 is TGTGCCAGCAGACCGACAGGGTACCAATCTAACTATGGCTACACCTTC. This sequence joins TRBV6-4 and TRBJ1-2; 7 nucleotides match TRBD1. CDR1 and CDR2 from the germline V gene are MRHNA and SNTAGT. J was trimmed by 0 bases and V by 6 bases; bases with no gene match: 10. The CDR3 totals 16 residues.

The chain couples TRBV18 to TRBJ1-1, with 7 bases matching TRBD1. The CDR3 spans 16 residues. Looked up from germline, CDR1 is KGHSH and CDR2 is LQKENI. The J segment lost 0 bases and the V segment lost 6 bases, leaving 10 bases of the junction unmatched. The CDR3 spells CASSRDRAAMNTEAFF. The CDR3 DNA reads as TGTGCCAGCTCCCGAGACAGGGCAGCCATGAACACTGAAGCTTTCTTT. Filled out from reference TRBV18 and TRBJ1-1, the complete variable domain reads NAGVMQNPRHLVRRRGQEARLRCSPMKGHSHVYWYRQLPEEGLKFMVYLQKENIIDESGMPKERFSAEFPKEGPSILRIQQVVRGDSAAYFCASSRDRAAMNTEAFFGQGTRLTVV.

DNA for the CDR3: TGTGCCAGCACCACGGGGAGCGGCTATGGCTACACCTTC. It specifies CASTTGSGYGYTF. The chain couples TRBV6-5 to TRBJ1-2; D call uncertain. Trimming shortened V by 7 bases and J by 4 bases, and 13 bases separated the two germline ends. Per the germline V gene, CDR1 is MNHEY and CDR2 is SVGAGI. The CDR3 is 13 amino acids.

This clone has a single count. The chain has TRBV29-1 and TRBJ2-5; D ambiguous. Trimming shortened V by 3 bases and J by 5 bases, and 7 bases separated the two germline ends. Per germline, CDR1 SQVTM and CDR2 ANQGSEA. The CDR3 loop spans 11 amino acids. CDR3 DNA: TGCAGCGTTGAGGCCTGGGAGACCCAGTACTTC. Translating it yields CSVEAWETQYF.

This clone has more than one count but fewer than ten. At one end, the junction sequence differs from germline, possibly due to a read error. The V call is TRBV5-4, the J call TRBJ2-7; 7 nucleotides agree with TRBD2. The CDR3 runs 12 residues. Germline CDR1 and CDR2: SGHNT and YYREEE (reference sequence). As DNA, the CDR3 is TGTGCCAGCAGCTGGCCCGGGGGGTCCCCGGACTTC. This encodes CASSWPGGSPDF. Filled out from reference TRBV5-4 and TRBJ2-7, the complete variable domain reads ETGVTQSPTHLIKTRGQQVTLRCSSQSGHNTVSWYQQALGQGPQFIFQYYREEENGRGNFPPRFSGLQFPNYSSELNVNALELDDSALYLCASSWPGGSPDFGPGTRLTVT.

This clone was seen a single time. The chain carries TRBV7-2 and TRBJ2-1, with D tentatively TRBD1 (5 bases). V lost 3 bases and J lost 5, with 8 bases in between. The CDR3 loop spans 13 amino acids. Germline V gives CDR1 SGHTA, CDR2 FQGNSA. The DNA for the CDR3 is TGTGCCAGCAGCTTTGACAGAAACAATGAGCAGTTCTTC. Translation: CASSFDRNNEQFF. Drawing the rest from reference TRBV7-2 and TRBJ2-1, the complete variable domain is GAGVSQSPSNKVTEKGKDVELRCDPISGHTALYWYRQSLGQGLEFLIYFQGNSAPDKSGLPSDRFSAERTGGSVSTLTIQRTQQEDSAVYLCASSFDRNNEQFFGPGTRLTVL.

This chain joins TRBV30 and TRBJ1-4, with D maybe TRBD1 (6 bases). With 2 bases removed from V and 3 bases from J, the gap between germline ends came to 13 bases. The CDR3 totals 15 residues. Germline V gene data show CDR1 as GTSNPN and CDR2 as SVGIG (reference sequence). The DNA of the CDR3 is TGTGCCTGGAGTCGCCAACAGGGTTCTAATGAAAAACTGTTTTTT. Amino acids: CAWSRQQGSNEKLFF.

V gene TRBV19 combines with J gene TRBJ1-2; weak D call: TRBD1 (6 bases). V lost 6 bases and J lost 8, with 16 bases in between. The CDR3 runs to 13 residues. Germline V gene lookup returns CDR1 LNHDA and CDR2 SQIVND (reference sequence). As DNA, the CDR3 is TGTGCCAGTAGCCCACAGGGTCTCGGCGGCTACACCTTC. Translating it yields CASSPQGLGGYTF.

The rearrangement joins TRBV19 to TRBJ2-3; 8 bases fit TRBD1. This CDR3 has 15 residues. Germline V lookup: CDR1 LNHDA, CDR2 SQIVND (reference sequence). V lost 7 bases, J lost 2 bases, and 8 bases stayed unmatched. The CDR3 bases are TGTGCCAGTAACGCCGGGACAGGCTACACAGATACGCAGTATTTT. Encoded protein: CASNAGTGYTDTQYF. Full variable domain (rest looked up from reference TRBV19 and TRBJ2-3): DGGITQSPKYLFRKEGQNVTLSCEQNLNHDAMYWYRQDPGQGLRLIYYSQIVNDFQKGDIAEGYSVSREKKESFPLTVTSAQKNPTAFYLCASNAGTGYTDTQYFGPGTRLTVL.

This chain connects TRBV10-3 to TRBJ2-7, with 10 bases identical to TRBD2. This CDR3 is 16 amino acids long. V dropped 5 bases and J dropped 2; count of bases not matched to a gene: 9. Per germline, CDR1 ENHRY and CDR2 SYGVKD. The CDR3 sequence: CAISRLAGGRTYEQYF. CDR3 sequence (DNA): TGTGCCATCAGTAGATTAGCGGGGGGTAGGACCTACGAGCAGTACTTC.

The V and J genes are TRBV4-1 and TRBJ2-7; maybe TRBD1 (5 bases). CDR1 is MGHRA, CDR2 YSYEKL, per germline. The CDR3 length is 14 residues. The V end lost 1 base, the J end lost 3 bases, and 10 bases lay between the germline ends. CDR3: CASSQVGRLYEQYF. For the CDR3, the DNA is TGCGCCAGCAGCCAAGTGGGGCGGCTCTACGAGCAGTACTTC.

CDR3 DNA: TGTGCCAGCAGTTTAGGGGGGGCGTCTGGCTACACCTTC. It is translated as CASSLGGASGYTF. The chain has TRBV27 and TRBJ1-2, with D tentatively TRBD1 (6 bases). Between the trimmed V and J ends, which lost 2 bases and 7 bases, there was a span of 11 bases. The CDR3 loop spans 13 amino acids. Germline CDR1 reads MNHEY; CDR2 reads SMNVEV (reference sequence).

This clone has a single count. The chain uses TRBV6-4 and TRBJ1-5; TRBD1 is a possible D gene (6 bases). V was cut by 5 bases and J by 3 bases, with 17 bases left in between. Germline loops: CDR1 MRHNA, CDR2 SNTAGT. The CDR3 has 16 amino acids. The CDR3 bases are TGTGCCAGCAGTCCATACAGGGTTAGGGACAATCAGCCCCAGCATTTT. Translating gives CASSPYRVRDNQPQHF.

The rearrangement joins TRBV6-5 to TRBJ1-6; D unresolved. CDR1 is MNHEY and CDR2 is SVGAGI in the germline V gene. The V end was cut by 7 bases, the J end by 6 bases, with 13 bases between. The CDR3 has 14 amino acids. CDR3 sequence (DNA): TGTGCCAGCAAGACGGGAGTCGGTAATTCACCCCTCCACTTT. Its translation: CASKTGVGNSPLHF.

The CDR3 here is CASSSTGIHPRMLSGNTIYF. In nucleotides, the CDR3 is TGTGCCAGCAGCTCAACCGGGATTCATCCTAGAATGCTCTCTGGAAACACCATATATTTT. The rearrangement joins TRBV11-3 to TRBJ1-3; D is unresolved. Germline CDR1 reads SGHNT; CDR2 reads YENEEA. V gave up 4 bases and J gave up 0 bases, with 25 bases separating them. The CDR3 is 20 residues long.

V and J are TRBV2 and TRBJ1-2; a weak D match, TRBD1 (5 bases). V lost 10 bases and J lost 4, with 19 bases in between. The CDR3 is 14 residues long. Germline V gives CDR1 SNHLY, CDR2 FYNNEI. The CDR3 DNA reads as TGTGCCACCGAACCTAGCAGGGACTCCTATGGCTACACCTTC. This codes for CATEPSRDSYGYTF.

V is TRBV6-2 or TRBV6-3 and J is TRBJ2-7; 9 bases agree with TRBD1. The CDR3 loop spans 16 amino acids. After removal of 5 bases from V and 0 bases from J, the junction contained 8 bases not matched to a gene. Germline loops: CDR1 MNHEY, CDR2 SVGEGT. The CDR3 loop reads CASSITGTGPSYEQYF. DNA of the CDR3: TGTGCCAGCAGTATAACCGGGACAGGGCCCTCCTACGAGCAGTACTTC.